This T cell receptor (beta chain) was documented in a study of blood T cell repertoires in COVID-19 (TCRdb year 2020). The study in broad terms: The collaborator samples originated in the United States, Italy and Spain and spanned the acute and convalescent phases of COVID-19. A freely available public database, intended as a resource for researchers studying the immune response to SARS-CoV-2, is where the repertoires were released. The dataset comprised deeply sampled blood TCRbeta repertoires from subjects exposed to, actively infected with, or recovered from COVID-19. HLA class I and class II types, where available, came from metadata supplied by the sample provider rather than from assay-based typing. Samples came from the ongoing ImmuneRACE study (first 160 participants) plus 1,254 subjects from 6 global collaborators. A de-identified subject ID, COVID-19 status, age in years and sex were almost always included in the sample metadata. The material from the prospective study consisted of cDNA or gDNA derived from T cells, B-cell-depleted T cells, or PBMCs. Paper-wide results and their limitations: The amount of clinical and demographic metadata varied by source and participant and was provided uncurated.

According to the germline V gene, CDR1 reads MGHRA and CDR2 reads YSYEKL. Trimming accounts for 1 base at V and 6 bases at J, while the number of junction bases matched to no gene is 4. The CDR3 covers 16 residues, taking in both the cysteine and the phenylalanine. The only DNA kept is the CDR3, 48 bases in frame from the first base. Notes on this clone: Its cognate antigen has yet to be identified. No clone much larger than this one lies a single base away; base qualities are absent.

In Seattle, one collaborating source enrolled patients while the infection was active and tracked those patients longitudinally over the course of disease. Each collaborating institution followed its own protocols to collect whole blood in K2EDTA tubes. For TCRbeta analysis, collaborators shipped samples as frozen whole blood, isolated PBMCs, or DNA extracted from either of those sample types. TCRbeta CDR3 regions were amplified from genomic DNA using the immunoSEQ Assay, a bias-controlled multiplex PCR. The paper's processing steps were these. Nucleated cell counts per sample were estimated from amplification of reference gene primers within the assay. To quantify the absolute abundance of each unique TCRbeta CDR3 rearrangement, sequence reads were collapsed and filtered. For each sample, productive Simpson clonality was calculated as the square root of Simpson's diversity index across productive rearrangements. The table was pulled from immuneACCESS by TCRdb, which kept in-frame rearrangements only. Such tables lose some clones; where checked, under half of the loss comes from unresolved V genes, and the rest has no known cause. That table gives V, J and clone size, and the DNA gave D and trimming. In this sample the table shows roughly 200,000 clones, over 70% of which occur a single time. 6% to 7% of the sample is taken by the ten largest.

The receptor was derived from a middle-aged woman with COVID-19, enrolled during active disease. The chain couples TRBV4-1 to TRBJ1-5; a stretch of 12 junction bases matches TRBD1. Sequenced input: peripheral blood. The nucleotide sequence is TGCGCCAGCAGCCAAGGGGACAGGGGGCATCGTCAGCCCCAGCATTTT. The translation is CASSQGDRGHRQPQHF.